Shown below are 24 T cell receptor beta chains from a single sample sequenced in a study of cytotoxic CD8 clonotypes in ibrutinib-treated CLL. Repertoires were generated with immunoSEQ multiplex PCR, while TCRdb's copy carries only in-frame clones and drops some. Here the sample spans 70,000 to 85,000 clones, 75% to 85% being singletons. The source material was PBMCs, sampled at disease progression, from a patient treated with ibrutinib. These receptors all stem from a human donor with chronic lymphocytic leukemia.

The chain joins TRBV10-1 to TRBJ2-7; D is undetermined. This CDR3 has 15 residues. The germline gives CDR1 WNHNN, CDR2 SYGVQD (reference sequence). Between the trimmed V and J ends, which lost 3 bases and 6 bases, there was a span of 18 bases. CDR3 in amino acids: CASSEGSTVYGEQYF. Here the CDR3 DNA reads TGCGCCAGCAGTGAAGGGTCTACCGTATACGGCGAGCAGTACTTC.

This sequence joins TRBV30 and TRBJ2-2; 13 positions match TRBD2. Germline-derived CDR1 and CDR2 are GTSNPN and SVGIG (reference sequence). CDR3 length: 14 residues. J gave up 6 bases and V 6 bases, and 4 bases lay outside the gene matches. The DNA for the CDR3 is TGTGCCTGTATACTAGCGGGGGGGTCCGGGGAGCTGTTTTTT. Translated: CACILAGGSGELFF.

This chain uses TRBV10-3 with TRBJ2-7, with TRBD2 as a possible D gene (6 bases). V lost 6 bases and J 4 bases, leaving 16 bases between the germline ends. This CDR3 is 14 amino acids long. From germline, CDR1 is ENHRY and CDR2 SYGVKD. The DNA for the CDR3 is TGTGCCATCAGGACATCTGGGGGGAATTACGAGCAGTACTTC. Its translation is CAIRTSGGNYEQYF.

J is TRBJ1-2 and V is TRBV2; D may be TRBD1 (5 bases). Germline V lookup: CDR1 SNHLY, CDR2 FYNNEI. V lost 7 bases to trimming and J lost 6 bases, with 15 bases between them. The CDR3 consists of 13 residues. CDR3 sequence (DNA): TGTGCCAGCATGCGGGGCAGGCTTGATGGCTACACCTTC. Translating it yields CASMRGRLDGYTF.

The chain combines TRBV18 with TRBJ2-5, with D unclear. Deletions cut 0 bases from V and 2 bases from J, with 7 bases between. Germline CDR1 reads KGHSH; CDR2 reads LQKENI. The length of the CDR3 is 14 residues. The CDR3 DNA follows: TGTGCCAGCTCACCACCAGGTACACAAGAGACCCAGTACTTC. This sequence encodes CASSPPGTQETQYF.

Here the CDR3 DNA reads TGTGCCACCAGCAGAAACAGGGGTGGCACCGGGGAGCTGTTTTTT. Protein sequence: CATSRNRGGTGELFF. The chain has TRBV15 and TRBJ2-2, with 7 bases that match TRBD1. Germline V gene lookup returns CDR1 LNHNV and CDR2 YYDKDF (reference sequence). There are 15 residues in the CDR3. The V gene end was trimmed by 2 bases and the J gene end by 4 bases; junction bases not matched to a gene: 4.

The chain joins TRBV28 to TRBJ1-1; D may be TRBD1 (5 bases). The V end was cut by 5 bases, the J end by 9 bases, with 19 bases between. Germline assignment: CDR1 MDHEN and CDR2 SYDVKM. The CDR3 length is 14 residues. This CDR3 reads CASSPTPGWGKAFF. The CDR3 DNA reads TGTGCCAGCAGTCCTACCCCAGGGTGGGGGAAAGCTTTCTTT.

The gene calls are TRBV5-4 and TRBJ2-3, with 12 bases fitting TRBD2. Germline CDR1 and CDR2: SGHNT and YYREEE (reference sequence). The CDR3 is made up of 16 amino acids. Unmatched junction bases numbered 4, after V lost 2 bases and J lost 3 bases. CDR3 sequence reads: CASSFRTSGITDTQYF. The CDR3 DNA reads TGTGCCAGCAGCTTCAGGACTAGCGGGATTACAGATACGCAGTATTTT.

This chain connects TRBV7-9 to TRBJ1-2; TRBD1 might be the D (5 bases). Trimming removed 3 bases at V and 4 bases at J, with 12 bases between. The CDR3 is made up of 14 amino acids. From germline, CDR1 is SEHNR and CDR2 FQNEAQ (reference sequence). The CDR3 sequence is CASSFQGDGYGYTF. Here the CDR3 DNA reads TGTGCCAGCAGCTTTCAGGGAGATGGCTATGGCTACACCTTC.

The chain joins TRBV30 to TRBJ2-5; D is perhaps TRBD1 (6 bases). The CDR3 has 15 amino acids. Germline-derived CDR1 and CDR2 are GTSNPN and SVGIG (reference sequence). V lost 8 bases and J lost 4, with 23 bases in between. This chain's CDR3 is CATRGGRYSGETQYF. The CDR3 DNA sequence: TGTGCCACCAGAGGGGGTAGATATTCCGGAGAGACCCAGTACTTC.

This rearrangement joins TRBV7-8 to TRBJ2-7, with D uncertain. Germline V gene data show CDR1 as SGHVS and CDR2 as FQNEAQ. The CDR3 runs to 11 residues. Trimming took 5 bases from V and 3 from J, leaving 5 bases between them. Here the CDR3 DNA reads TGTGCCAGCAGCCTCGACTACGAGCAGTACTTC. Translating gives CASSLDYEQYF.

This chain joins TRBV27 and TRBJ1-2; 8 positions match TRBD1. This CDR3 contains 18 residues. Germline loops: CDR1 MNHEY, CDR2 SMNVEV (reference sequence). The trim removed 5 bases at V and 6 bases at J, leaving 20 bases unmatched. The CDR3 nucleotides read TGTGCCAGCAGTCTCTCGGGGGCAGGGGGCCCCGTTGTTGATGGCTACACCTTC. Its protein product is CASSLSGAGGPVVDGYTF.

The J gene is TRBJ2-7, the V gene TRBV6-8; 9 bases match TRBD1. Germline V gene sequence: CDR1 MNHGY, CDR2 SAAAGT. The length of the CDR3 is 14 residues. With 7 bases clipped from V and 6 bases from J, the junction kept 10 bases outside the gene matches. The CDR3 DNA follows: TGTGCCAGCAATTTGGGACAGGGTAAGGTCGAGCAGTACTTC. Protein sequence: CASNLGQGKVEQYF.

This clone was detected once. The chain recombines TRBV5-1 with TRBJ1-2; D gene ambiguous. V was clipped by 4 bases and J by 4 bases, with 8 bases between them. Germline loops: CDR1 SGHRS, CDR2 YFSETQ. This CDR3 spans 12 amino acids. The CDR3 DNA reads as TGCGCCAGCAGCACGGACGGCTATGGCTACACCTTC. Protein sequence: CASSTDGYGYTF.

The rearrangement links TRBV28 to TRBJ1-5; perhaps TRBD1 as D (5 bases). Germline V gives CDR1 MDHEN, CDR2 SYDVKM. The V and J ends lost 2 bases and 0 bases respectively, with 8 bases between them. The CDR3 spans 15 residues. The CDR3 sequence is CASSLGGYSNQPQHF. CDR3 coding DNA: TGTGCCAGCAGTTTAGGGGGATATAGCAATCAGCCCCAGCATTTT. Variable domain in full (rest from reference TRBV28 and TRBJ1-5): DVKVTQSSRYLVKRTGEKVFLECVQDMDHENMFWYRQDPGLGLRLIYFSYDVKMKEKGDIPEGYSVSREKKERFSLILESASTNQTSMYLCASSLGGYSNQPQHFGDGTRLSIL.

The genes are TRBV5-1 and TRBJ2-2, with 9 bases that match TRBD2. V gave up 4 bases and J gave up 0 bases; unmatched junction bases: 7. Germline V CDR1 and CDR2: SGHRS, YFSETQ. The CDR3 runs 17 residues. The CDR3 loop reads CASSQNSGGANTGELFF. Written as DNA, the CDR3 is TGCGCCAGCAGCCAAAATAGCGGGGGCGCGAACACCGGGGAGCTGTTTTTT.

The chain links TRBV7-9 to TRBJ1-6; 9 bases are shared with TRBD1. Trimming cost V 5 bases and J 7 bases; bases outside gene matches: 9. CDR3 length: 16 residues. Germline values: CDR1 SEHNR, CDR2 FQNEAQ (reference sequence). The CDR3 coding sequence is TGTGCCAGCAGCCAACAGGCTACAGGGGGCAATTCACCCCTCCACTTT. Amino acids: CASSQQATGGNSPLHF.

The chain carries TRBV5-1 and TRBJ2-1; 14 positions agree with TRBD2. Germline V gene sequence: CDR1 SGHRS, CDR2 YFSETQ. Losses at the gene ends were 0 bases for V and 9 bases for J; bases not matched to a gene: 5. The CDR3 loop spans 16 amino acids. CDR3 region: CASSLVGTSGGGEQFF. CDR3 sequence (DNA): TGCGCCAGCAGCTTGGTCGGGACTAGCGGGGGTGGTGAGCAGTTCTTC.

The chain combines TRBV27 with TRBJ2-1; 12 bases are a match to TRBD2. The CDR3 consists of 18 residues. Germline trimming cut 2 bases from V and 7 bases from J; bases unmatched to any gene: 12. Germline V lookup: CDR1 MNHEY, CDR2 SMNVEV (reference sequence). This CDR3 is CASSLEPSGRARVNEQFF. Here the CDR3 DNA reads TGTGCCAGCAGTTTAGAACCTAGCGGGAGGGCGAGGGTAAATGAGCAGTTCTTC.

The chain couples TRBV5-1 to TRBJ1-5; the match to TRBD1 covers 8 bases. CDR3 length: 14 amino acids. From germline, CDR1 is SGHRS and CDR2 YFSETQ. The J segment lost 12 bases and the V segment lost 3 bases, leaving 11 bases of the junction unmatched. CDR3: CASSWGPSGQDQHF. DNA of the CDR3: TGCGCCAGCAGCTGGGGCCCATCGGGACAGGACCAGCATTTT.

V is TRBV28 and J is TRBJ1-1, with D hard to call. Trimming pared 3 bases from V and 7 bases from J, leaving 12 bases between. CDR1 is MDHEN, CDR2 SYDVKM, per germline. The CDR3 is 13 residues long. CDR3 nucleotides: TGTGCCAGCAGTTTGGGCACTCTGAGTGAAGCTTTCTTT. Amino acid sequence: CASSLGTLSEAFF. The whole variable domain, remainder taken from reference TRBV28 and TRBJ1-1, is DVKVTQSSRYLVKRTGEKVFLECVQDMDHENMFWYRQDPGLGLRLIYFSYDVKMKEKGDIPEGYSVSREKKERFSLILESASTNQTSMYLCASSLGTLSEAFFGQGTRLTVV.

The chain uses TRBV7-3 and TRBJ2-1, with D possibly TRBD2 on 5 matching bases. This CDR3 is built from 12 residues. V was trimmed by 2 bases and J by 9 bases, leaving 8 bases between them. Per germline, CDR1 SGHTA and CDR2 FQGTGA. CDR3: CASSLGRGEQFF. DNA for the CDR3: TGTGCCAGCAGCTTAGGTCGGGGTGAGCAGTTCTTC.

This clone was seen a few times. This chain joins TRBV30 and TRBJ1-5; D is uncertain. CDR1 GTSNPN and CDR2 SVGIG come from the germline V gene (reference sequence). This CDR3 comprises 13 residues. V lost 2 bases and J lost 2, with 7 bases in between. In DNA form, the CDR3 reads TGTGCCTGGAGTAAGGAAGGCAATCAGCCCCAGCATTTT. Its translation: CAWSKEGNQPQHF.

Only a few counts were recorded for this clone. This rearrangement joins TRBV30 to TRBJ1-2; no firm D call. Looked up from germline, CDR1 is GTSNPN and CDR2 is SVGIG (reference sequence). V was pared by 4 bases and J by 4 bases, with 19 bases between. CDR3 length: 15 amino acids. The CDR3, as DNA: TGTGCCTGGATCCGAATAACTGGGAGTTCCTATGGCTACACCTTC. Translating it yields CAWIRITGSSYGYTF.